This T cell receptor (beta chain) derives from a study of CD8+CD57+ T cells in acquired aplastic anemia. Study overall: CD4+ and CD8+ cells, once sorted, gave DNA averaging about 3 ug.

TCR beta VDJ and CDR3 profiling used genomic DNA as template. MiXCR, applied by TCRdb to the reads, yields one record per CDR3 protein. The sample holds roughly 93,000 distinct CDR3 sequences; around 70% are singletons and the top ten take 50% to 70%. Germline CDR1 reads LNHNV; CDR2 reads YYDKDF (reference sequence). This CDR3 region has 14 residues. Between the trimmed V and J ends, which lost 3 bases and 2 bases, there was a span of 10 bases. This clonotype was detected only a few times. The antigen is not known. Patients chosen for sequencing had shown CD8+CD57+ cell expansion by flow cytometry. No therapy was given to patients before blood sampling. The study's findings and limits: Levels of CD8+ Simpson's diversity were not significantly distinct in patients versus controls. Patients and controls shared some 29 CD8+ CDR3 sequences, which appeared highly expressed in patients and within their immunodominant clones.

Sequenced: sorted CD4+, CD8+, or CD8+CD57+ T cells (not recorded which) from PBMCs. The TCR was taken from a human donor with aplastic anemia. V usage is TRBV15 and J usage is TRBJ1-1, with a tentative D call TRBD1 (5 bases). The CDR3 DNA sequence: TGTGCCACCAGCAGTACAGGTCCTAACACTGAAGCTTTCTTT. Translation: CATSSTGPNTEAFF.